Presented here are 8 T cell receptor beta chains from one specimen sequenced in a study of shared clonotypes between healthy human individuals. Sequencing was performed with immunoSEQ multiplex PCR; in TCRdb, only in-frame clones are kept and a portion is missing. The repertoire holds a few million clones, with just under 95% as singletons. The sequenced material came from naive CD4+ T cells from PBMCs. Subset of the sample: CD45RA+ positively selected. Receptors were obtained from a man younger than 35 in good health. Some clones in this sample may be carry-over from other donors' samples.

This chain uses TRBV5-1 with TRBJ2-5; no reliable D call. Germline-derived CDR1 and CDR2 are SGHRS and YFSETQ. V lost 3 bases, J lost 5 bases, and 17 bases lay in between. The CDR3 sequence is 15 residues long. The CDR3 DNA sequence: TGCGCCAGCAGCTCCGGATCAACGGAAGGTGAGACCCAGTACTTC. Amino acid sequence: CASSSGSTEGETQYF. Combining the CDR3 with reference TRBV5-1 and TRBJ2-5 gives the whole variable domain KAGVTQTPRYLIKTRGQQVTLSCSPISGHRSVSWYQQTPGQGLQFLFEYFSETQRNKGNFPGRFSGRQFSNSRSEMNVSTLELGDSALYLCASSSGSTEGETQYFGPGTRLLVL.

CDR3 coding DNA: TGTGCCAGCAGCTTAGGCCCTAGCCAAGCAGATACGCAGTATTTT. This encodes CASSLGPSQADTQYF. The chain uses TRBV7-7 and TRBJ2-3, with D possibly matching TRBD2 (5 bases). The germline V gene has CDR1 SSHAT and CDR2 FNYEAQ (reference sequence). The V and J ends lost 1 base and 4 bases respectively, with 12 bases between them. The CDR3 totals 15 residues.

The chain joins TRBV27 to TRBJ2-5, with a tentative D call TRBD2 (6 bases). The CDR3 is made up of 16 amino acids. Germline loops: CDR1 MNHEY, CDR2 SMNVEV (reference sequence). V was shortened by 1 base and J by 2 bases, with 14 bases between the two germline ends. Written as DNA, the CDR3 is TGTGCCAGCAGTTTATGCCGGGGGTGTGAGCAAGAGACCCAGTACTTC. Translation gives CASSLCRGCEQETQYF.

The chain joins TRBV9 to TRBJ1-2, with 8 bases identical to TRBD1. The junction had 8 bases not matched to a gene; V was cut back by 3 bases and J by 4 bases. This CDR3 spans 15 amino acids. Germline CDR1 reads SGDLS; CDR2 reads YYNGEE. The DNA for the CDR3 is TGTGCCAGCAGCGCAGGACAGGGAGCGGTCTATGGCTACACCTTC. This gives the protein CASSAGQGAVYGYTF.

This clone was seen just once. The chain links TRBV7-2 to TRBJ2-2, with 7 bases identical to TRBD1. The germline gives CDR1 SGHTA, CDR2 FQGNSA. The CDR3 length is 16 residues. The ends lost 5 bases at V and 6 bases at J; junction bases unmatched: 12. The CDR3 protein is CASSTRATGFPGELFF. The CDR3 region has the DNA TGTGCCAGCAGCACTAGAGCGACAGGGTTTCCCGGGGAGCTGTTTTTT. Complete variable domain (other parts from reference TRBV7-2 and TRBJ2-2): GAGVSQSPSNKVTEKGKDVELRCDPISGHTALYWYRQSLGQGLEFLIYFQGNSAPDKSGLPSDRFSAERTGGSVSTLTIQRTQQEDSAVYLCASSTRATGFPGELFFGEGSRLTVL.

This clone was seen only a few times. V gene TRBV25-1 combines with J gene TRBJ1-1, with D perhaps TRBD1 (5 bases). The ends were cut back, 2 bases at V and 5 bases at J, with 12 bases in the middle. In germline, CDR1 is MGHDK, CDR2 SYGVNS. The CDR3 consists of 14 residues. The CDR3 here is CASSEHGRVTEAFF. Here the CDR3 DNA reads TGTGCCAGCAGTGAACATGGCAGGGTAACTGAAGCTTTCTTT.

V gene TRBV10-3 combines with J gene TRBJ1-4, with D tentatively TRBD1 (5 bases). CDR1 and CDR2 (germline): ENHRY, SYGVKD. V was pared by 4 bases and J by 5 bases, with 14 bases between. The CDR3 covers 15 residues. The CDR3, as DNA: TGTGCCATCAGTGGAGATGGGGGGATAAATGAAAAACTGTTTTTT. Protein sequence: CAISGDGGINEKLFF.

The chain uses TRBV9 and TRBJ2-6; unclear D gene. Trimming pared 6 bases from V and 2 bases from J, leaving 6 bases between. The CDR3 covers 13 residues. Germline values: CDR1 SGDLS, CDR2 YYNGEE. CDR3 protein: CASTRPGANVLTF. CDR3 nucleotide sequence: TGTGCCAGCACCAGACCTGGGGCCAACGTCCTGACTTTC.